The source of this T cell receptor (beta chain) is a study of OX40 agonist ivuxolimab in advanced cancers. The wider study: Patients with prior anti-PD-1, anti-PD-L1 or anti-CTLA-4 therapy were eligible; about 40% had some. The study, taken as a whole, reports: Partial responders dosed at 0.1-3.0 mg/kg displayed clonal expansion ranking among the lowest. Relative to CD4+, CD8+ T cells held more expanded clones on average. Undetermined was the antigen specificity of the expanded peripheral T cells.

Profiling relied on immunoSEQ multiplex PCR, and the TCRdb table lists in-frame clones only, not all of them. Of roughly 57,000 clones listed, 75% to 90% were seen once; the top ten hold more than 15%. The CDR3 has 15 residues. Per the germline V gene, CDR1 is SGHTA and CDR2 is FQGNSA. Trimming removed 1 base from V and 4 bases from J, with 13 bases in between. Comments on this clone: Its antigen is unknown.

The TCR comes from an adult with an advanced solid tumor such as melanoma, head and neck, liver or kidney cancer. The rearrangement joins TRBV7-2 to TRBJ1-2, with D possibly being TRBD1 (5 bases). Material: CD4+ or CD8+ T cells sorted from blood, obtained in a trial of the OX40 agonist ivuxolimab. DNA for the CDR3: TGTGCCAGCAGCTTAGGGGGCTTAAACATCTATGGCTACACCTTC. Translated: CASSLGGLNIYGYTF.